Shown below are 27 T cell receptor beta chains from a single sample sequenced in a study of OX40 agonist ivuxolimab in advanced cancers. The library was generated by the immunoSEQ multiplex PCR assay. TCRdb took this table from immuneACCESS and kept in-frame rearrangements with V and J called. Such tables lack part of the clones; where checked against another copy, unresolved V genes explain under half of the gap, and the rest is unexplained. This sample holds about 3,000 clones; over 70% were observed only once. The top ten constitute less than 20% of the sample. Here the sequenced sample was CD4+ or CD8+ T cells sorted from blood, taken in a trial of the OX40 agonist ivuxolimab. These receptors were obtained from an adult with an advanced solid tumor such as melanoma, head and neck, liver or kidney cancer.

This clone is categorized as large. CDR3: CASSPGPGNTGELFF. The CDR3 coding sequence is TGTGCCAGCAGCCCGGGGCCGGGGAACACCGGGGAGCTGTTTTTT. This chain connects TRBV9 to TRBJ2-2; either TRBD1 or TRBD2 may fit D (5 bases each). The CDR3 runs 15 residues. The germline V gene encodes CDR1 SGDLS and CDR2 YYNGEE. Trimming left V 4 bases short and J 1 base short, with 11 bases between.

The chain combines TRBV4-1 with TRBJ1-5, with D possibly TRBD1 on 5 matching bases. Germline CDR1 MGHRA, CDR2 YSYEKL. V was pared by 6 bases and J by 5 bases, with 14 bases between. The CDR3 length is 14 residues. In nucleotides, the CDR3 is TGCGCCAGCAGTCCCGGGGCAGGAGATCAGCCCCAGCATTTT. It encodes CASSPGAGDQPQHF.

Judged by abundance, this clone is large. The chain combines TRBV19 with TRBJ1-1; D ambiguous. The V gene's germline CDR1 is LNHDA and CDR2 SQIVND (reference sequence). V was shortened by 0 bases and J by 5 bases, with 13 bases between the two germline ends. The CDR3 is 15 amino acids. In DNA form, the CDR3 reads TGTGCCAGTAGTATAGATCCGTCCGGAGGGACTGAAGCTTTCTTT. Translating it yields CASSIDPSGGTEAFF.

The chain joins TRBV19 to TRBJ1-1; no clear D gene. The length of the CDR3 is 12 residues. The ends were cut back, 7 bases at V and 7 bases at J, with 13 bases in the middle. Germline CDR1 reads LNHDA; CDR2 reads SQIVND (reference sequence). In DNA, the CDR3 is TGTGCCAGTAAGATTGGCGAGAGTGAAGCTTTCTTT. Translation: CASKIGESEAFF.

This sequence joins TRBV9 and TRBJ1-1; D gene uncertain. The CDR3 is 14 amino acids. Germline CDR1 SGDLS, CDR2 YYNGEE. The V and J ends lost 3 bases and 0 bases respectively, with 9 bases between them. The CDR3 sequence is CASSEDFLNTEAFF. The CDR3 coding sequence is TGTGCCAGCAGCGAGGACTTTTTGAACACTGAAGCTTTCTTT. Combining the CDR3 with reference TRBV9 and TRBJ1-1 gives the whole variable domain DSGVTQTPKHLITATGQRVTLRCSPRSGDLSVYWYQQSLDQGLQFLIQYYNGEERAKGNILERFSAQQFPDLHSELNLSSLELGDSALYFCASSEDFLNTEAFFGQGTRLTVV.

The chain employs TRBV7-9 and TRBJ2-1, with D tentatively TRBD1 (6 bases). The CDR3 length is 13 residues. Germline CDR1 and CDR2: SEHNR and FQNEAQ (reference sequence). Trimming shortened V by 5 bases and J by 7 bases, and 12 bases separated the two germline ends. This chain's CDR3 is CASSPQGRNEQFF. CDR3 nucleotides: TGTGCCAGCAGCCCCCAGGGGCGGAATGAGCAGTTCTTC.

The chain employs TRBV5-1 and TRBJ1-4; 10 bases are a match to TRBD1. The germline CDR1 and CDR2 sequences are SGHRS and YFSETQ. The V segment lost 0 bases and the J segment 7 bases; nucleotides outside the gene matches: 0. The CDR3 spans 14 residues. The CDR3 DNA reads TGCGCCAGCAGCTTGGGGGACAGGGGTGAAAAACTGTTTTTT. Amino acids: CASSLGDRGEKLFF.

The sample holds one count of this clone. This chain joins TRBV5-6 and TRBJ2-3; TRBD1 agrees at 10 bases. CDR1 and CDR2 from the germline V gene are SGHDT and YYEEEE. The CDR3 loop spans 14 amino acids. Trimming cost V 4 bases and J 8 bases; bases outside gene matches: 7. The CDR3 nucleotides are TGTGCCAGCAGCCCGGGACAGGGGTTGGGTACGCAGTATTTT. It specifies CASSPGQGLGTQYF.

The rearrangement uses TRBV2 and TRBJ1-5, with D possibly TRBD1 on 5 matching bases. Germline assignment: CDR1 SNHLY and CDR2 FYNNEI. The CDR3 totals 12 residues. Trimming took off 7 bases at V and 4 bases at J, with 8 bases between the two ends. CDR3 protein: CASMEGNQPQHF. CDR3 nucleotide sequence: TGTGCCAGCATGGAGGGGAATCAGCCCCAGCATTTT.

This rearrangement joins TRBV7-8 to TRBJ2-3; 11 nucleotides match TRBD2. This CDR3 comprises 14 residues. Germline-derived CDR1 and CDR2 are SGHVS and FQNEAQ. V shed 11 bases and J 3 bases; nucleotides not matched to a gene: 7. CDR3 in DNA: TGTGCCGTAGGGGCTAGCGGGGGGACAGATACGCAGTATTTT. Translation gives CAVGASGGTDTQYF.

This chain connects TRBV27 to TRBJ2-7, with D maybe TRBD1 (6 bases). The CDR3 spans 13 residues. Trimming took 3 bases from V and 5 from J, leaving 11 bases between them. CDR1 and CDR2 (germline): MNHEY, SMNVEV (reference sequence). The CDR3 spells CASSLGQGNEQYF. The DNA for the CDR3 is TGTGCCAGCAGTTTGGGTCAGGGGAACGAGCAGTACTTC.

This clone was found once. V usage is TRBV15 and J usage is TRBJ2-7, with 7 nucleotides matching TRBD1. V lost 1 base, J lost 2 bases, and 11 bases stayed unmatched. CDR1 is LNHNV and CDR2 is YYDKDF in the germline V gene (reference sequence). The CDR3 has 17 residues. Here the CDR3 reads CATSRGGQESITYEQYF. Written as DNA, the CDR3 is TGTGCCACCAGCAGAGGAGGACAGGAATCCATAACCTACGAGCAGTACTTC.

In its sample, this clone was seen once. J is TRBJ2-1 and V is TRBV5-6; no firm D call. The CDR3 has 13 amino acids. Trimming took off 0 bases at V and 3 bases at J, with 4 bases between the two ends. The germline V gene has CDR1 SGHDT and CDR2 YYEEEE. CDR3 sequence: CASSLDYYNEQFF. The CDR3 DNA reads TGTGCCAGCAGCTTGGACTACTACAATGAGCAGTTCTTC.

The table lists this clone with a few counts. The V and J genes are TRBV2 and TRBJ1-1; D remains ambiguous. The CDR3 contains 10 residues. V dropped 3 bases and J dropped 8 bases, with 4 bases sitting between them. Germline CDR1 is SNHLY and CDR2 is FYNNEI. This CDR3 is CASSEFEAFF. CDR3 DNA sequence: TGTGCCAGCAGTGAGTTCGAAGCTTTCTTT.

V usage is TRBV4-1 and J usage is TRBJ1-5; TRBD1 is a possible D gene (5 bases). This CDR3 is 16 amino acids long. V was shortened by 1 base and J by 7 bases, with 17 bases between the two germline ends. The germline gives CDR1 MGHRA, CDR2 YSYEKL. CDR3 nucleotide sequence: TGCGCCAGCAGCCAAGGAGGATGGGGCACGGAACAGCCCCAGCATTTT. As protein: CASSQGGWGTEQPQHF.

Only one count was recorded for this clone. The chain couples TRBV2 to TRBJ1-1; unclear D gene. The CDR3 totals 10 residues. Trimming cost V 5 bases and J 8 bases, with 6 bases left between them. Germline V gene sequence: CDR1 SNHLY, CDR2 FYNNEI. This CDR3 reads CASSLGEAFF. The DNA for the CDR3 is TGTGCCAGCAGTTTGGGGGAAGCTTTCTTT.

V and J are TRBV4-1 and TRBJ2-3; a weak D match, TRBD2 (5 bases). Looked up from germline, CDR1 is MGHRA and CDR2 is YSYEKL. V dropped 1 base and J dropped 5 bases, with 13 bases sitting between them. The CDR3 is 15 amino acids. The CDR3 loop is CASSQVEGTLDTQYF. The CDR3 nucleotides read TGCGCCAGCAGCCAAGTAGAGGGCACACTAGATACGCAGTATTTT.

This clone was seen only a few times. DNA for the CDR3: TGTGCCAGCAGTCCCGGGACGGCCACCTACGAGCAGTACTTC. Translation: CASSPGTATYEQYF. The chain uses TRBV27 and TRBJ2-7; D could derive from TRBD1 or TRBD2 (5 bases each). Germline V gives CDR1 MNHEY, CDR2 SMNVEV (reference sequence). Trimming took off 5 bases at V and 2 bases at J, with 13 bases between the two ends. The CDR3 loop spans 14 amino acids.

The CDR3 protein is CASSLEGVDYEQYF. The CDR3, as DNA: TGTGCCAGCAGCTTGGAGGGGGTTGACTACGAGCAGTACTTC. The genes are TRBV5-4 and TRBJ2-7, with TRBD1 as a possible D gene (6 bases). Deletions cut 0 bases from V and 3 bases from J, with 10 bases between. Germline-derived CDR1 and CDR2 are SGHNT and YYREEE (reference sequence). The length of the CDR3 is 14 residues.

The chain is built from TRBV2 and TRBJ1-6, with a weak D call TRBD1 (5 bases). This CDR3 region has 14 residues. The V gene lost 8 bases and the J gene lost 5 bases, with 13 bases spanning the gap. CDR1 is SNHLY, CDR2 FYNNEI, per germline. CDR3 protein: CASGWDLHNSPLHF. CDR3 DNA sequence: TGTGCCAGCGGTTGGGACTTACATAATTCACCCCTCCACTTT.

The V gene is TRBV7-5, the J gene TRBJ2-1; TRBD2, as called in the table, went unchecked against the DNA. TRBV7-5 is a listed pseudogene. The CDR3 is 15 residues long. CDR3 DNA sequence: TGTGCCAGAAGCCCAAGCGGGAGGATGGGCAATGAGCAGTTCTTC. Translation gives CARSPSGRMGNEQFF.

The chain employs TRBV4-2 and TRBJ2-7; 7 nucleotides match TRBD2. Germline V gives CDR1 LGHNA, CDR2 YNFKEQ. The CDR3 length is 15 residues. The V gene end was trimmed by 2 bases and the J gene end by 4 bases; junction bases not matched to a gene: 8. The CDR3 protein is CASSQPGGSVYEQYF. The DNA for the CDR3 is TGTGCCAGCAGCCAACCGGGCGGGAGTGTATACGAGCAGTACTTC.

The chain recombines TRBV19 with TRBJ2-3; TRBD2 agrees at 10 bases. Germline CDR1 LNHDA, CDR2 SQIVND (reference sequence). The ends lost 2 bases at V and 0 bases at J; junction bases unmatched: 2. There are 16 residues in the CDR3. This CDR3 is CASSILAGGSTDTQYF. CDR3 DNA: TGTGCCAGTAGTATATTAGCGGGAGGCAGCACAGATACGCAGTATTTT. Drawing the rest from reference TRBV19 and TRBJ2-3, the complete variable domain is DGGITQSPKYLFRKEGQNVTLSCEQNLNHDAMYWYRQDPGQGLRLIYYSQIVNDFQKGDIAEGYSVSREKKESFPLTVTSAQKNPTAFYLCASSILAGGSTDTQYFGPGTRLTVL.

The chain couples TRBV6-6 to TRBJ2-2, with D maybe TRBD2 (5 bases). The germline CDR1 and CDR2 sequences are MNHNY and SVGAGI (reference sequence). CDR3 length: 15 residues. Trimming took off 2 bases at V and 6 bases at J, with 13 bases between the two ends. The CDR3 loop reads CASSYQLAEAGELFF. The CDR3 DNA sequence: TGTGCCAGCAGTTACCAACTTGCGGAGGCCGGGGAGCTGTTTTTT.

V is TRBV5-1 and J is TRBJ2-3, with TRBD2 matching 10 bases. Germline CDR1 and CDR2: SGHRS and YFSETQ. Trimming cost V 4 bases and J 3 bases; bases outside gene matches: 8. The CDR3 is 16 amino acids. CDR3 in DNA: TGCGCCAGCAGCACCTCAGCGGGGGGGACTACAGATACGCAGTATTTT. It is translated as CASSTSAGGTTDTQYF.

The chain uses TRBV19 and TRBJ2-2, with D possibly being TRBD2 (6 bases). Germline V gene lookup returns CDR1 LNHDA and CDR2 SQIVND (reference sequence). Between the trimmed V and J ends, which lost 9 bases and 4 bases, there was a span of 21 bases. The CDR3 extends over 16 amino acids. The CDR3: CASSYSSDWGTGELFF. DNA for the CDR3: TGTGCCAGCTCGTATTCTAGCGACTGGGGCACCGGGGAGCTGTTTTTT.

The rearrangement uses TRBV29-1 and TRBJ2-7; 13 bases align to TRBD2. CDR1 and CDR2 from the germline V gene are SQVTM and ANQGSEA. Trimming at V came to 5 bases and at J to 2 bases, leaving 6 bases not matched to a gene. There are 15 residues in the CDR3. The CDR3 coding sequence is TGCAGCGTTCAACCCGGGACTAGCGGGACCTACGAGCAGTACTTC. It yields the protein CSVQPGTSGTYEQYF.